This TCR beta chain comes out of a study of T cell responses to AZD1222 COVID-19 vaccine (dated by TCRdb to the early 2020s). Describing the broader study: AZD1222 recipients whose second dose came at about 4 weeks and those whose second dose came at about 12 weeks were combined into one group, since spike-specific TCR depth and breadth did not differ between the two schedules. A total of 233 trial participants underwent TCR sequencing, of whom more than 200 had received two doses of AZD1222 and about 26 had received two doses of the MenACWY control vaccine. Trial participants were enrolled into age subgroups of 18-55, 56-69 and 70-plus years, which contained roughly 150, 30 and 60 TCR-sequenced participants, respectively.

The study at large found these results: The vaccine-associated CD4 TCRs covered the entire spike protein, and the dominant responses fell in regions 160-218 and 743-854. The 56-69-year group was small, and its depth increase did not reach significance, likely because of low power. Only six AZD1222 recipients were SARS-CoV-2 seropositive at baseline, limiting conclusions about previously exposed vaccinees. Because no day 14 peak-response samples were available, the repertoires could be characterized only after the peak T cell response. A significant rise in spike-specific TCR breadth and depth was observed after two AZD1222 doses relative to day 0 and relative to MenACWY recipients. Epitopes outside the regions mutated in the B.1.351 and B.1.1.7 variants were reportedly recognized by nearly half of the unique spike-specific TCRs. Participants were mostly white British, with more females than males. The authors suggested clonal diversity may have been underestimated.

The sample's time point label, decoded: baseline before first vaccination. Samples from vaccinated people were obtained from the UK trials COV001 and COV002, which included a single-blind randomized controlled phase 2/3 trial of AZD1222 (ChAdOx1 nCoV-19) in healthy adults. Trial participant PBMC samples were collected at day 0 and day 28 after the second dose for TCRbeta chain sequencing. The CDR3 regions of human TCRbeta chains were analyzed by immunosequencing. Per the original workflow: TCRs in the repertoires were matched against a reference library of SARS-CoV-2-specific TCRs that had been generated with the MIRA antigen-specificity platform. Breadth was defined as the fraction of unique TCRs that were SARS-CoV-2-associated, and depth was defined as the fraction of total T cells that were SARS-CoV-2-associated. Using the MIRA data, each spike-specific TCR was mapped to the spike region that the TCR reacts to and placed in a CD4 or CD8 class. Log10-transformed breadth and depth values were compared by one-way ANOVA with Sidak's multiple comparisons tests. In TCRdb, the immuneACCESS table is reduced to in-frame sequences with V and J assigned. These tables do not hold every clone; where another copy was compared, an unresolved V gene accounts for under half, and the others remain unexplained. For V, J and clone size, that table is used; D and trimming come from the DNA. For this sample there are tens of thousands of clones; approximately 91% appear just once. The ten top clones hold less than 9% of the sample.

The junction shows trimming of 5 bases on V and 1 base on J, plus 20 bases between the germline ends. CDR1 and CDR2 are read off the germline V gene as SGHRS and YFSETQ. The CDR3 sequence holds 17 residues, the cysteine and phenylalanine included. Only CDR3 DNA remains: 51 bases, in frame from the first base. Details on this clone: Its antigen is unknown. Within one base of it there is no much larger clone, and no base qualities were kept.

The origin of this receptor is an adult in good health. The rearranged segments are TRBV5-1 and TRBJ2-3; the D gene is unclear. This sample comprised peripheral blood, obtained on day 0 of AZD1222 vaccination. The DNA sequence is TGCGCCAGCAGGGGGTACTTATCAGTATCACGCACAGATACGCAGTATTTT. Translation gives CASRGYLSVSRTDTQYF.